The text below deals with one TCR beta chain. The antigen is unknown. These data come from a study of graft-versus-host responses after intestinal transplantation. TCRdb keeps only in-frame clones here, not all; method: immunoSEQ multiplex PCR. The sample lists over 100,000 clones, more than 75% seen once, with over 0.8% in the top ten. The CDR3 totals 17 residues. Germline CDR1 is SEHNR and CDR2 is FQNEAQ (reference sequence). The V gene end was trimmed by 5 bases and the J gene end by 2 bases; junction bases not matched to a gene: 7. The receptor comes from a human donor who received an intestinal transplant. The sequencing used unstimulated CD4+ T cells sorted from spleen or lymph node cells, collected before intestinal transplant. The J gene is TRBJ1-4, the V gene TRBV7-9; 11 bases align to TRBD1. The chain's CDR3 is CASSLWTGGRTNEKLFF. The CDR3 DNA reads as TGTGCCAGCAGCCTTTGGACAGGGGGCCGGACTAATGAAAAACTGTTTTTT.